This T cell receptor (beta chain) comes out of a study of blood T cells in healthy people across ages (dated by TCRdb to the mid-2010s). With respect to the entire study: In model experiments, template switching captured about one uniquely barcoded TCR beta cDNA molecule for every two T cells. The study measured age-related changes in TCR beta repertoire diversity using deep sequencing normalized with unique cDNA molecular identifiers. Donors of different ages were randomly distributed across sequencing lanes to avoid experimental bias. Using the same blood draw, the study looked at two additional independent replicas of 1 million unique cDNA reads for two donors, one aged 18 to 29 and the other aged 80 or older. Donors were grouped into four age groups: young (average roughly 15 years), middle-aged (39), aged (62) and long-lived (about 90).

In this sample, this clonotype turned up a few times. Its recognized antigen is unknown. Base qualities are missing; no much larger clone stands one base away. Systemically healthy Caucasian individuals from Russia, over 30 in total and aged roughly 6 to 95 years, were included as donors. Each donor gave 8.5 to 10 milliliters of peripheral blood, collected into EDTA-treated Vacutainer tubes. Ficoll-Paque density-gradient centrifugation was used to isolate PBMCs, with at least 6.5 million per sample. Trizol reagent was used to extract total RNA from PBMCs, with at least 5 micrograms per sample. Naive CD45RAhigh/CD27high T cell percentages were measured by flow cytometry on a PBMC aliquot from every donor. Study-level results and caveats: Because profiling used bulk unsorted PBMCs, naive and antigen-experienced compartments could not be compared conclusively. Compared with the aged group, more naive CD4+ T cells, fewer expanded clones and increased TCR diversity were shown by the long-lived group, suggesting age selection. As age increased, observed TCR beta diversity per million T cells dropped in a roughly linear way, and a significant reduction was already evident by age around 41. Because donor CMV infection status was unknown, age-related changes in expanded clonotypes were potentially confounded. The percentage of naive T cells measured by flow cytometry correlated strongly with observed TCR beta diversity. Estimates of total diversity based on one million sequenced T cells were considered lower bounds and underestimates.

Libraries were prepared through 5' RACE. Sequencing was carried out with an Illumina HiSeq 2500. The second PCR ran for about 7 to 11 cycles and used a J-beta primer mix along with a sample-barcoded 5' primer. Each TCR beta cDNA molecule received a unique molecular identifier from a template-switch 5' adaptor carrying 12 random nucleotides. At least 2.5 million CDR3-containing paired-end reads were obtained from each sample. First-strand cDNA was synthesized from all RNA with the Mint cDNA synthesis kit, primed by a TRBC-specific oligonucleotide. After uracil-DNA glycosylase treatment, a first 18-cycle PCR used universal primers M1SS and BC2_uni_R on all cDNA. The authors' pipeline ran thus. For normalization, 1 million high-quality reads, each with a distinct molecular identifier, were randomly selected from each sample. Instead of being binned into consensus sequences, reads with shared molecular identifiers were discarded. CDR3 identification, clonotype clustering and error correction used MiTCR with a Q25 quality threshold and the strictest error-elimination algorithm. Lower-bound total TCR beta diversity was estimated with a nonparametric unseen species model using Euler transformation. The raw public data were reprocessed by TCRdb itself: fastp quality trimming at Q25, MiXCR clonotype calling, in-frame beta chains only. Identical CDR3 proteins give one entry, which carries the most common genes and DNA. For this entry, the V and J calls and clone size follow TCRdb and not the study's own pipeline. The sample table lists around 1,500,000 distinct CDR3 sequences, 28% of them with a count of one. The leading ten clones occupy 7.7% of the sample.

The sequence was collected from a woman between 25 and 40 years old in good health. The specimen sequenced was blood.

Here is the DNA: TGTGCCAGCAGGTCCGGACTAGCGGCGGATACGCAGTATTTT. This gives the protein CASRSGLAADTQYF. The sequence links TRBV12-3 or TRBV12-4 to TRBJ2-3; 10 of the junction bases match TRBD2. V ends up 6 bases short and J 6 bases short, with an unmatched junction base count of 6. Inclusive of the bounding cysteine and phenylalanine, the CDR3 is 14 residues long. Only the CDR3 portion is preserved as DNA: 42 bases, with reading frame beginning at the first base.